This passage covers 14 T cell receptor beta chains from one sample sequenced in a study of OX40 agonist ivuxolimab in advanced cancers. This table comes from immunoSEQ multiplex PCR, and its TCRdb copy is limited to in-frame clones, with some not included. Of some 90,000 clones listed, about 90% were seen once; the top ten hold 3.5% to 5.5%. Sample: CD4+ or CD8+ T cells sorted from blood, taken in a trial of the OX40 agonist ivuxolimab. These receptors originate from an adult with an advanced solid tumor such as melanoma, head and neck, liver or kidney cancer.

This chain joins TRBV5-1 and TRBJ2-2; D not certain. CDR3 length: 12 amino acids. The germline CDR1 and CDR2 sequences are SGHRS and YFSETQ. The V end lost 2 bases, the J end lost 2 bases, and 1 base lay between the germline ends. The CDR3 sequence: CASSFNTGELFF. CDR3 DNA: TGCGCCAGCAGCTTTAACACCGGGGAGCTGTTTTTT.

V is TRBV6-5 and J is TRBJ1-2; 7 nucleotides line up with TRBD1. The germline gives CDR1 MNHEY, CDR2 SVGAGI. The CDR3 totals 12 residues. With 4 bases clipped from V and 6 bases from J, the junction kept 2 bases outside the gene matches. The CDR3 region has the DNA TGTGCCAGCAGTTGGACAGGTCATGGCTACACCTTC. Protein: CASSWTGHGYTF.

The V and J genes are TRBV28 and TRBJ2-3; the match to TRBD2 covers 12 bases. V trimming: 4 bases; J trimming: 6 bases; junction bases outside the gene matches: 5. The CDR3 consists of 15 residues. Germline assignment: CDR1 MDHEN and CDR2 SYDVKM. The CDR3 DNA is TGTGCCAGCAGTTCGACTAGCGGGAGATGGGATACGCAGTATTTT. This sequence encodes CASSSTSGRWDTQYF.

The CDR3 here is CASSMTTSGSETQYF. In nucleotides, the CDR3 is TGTGCCAGCAGCATGACGACTAGCGGGAGTGAGACCCAGTACTTC. The V call is TRBV9, the J call TRBJ2-5, with 12 bases aligning to TRBD2. J gave up 5 bases and V 4 bases, and 6 bases lay outside the gene matches. The CDR3 covers 15 residues. CDR1 is SGDLS and CDR2 is YYNGEE in the germline V gene.

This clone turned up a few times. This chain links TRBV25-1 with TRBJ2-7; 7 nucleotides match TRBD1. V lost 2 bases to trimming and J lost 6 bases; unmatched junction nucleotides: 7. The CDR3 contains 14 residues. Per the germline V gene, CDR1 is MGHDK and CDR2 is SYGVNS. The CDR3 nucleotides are TGTGCCAGCAGTGAACCGGGACAGTTGGGCGAGCAGTACTTC. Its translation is CASSEPGQLGEQYF.

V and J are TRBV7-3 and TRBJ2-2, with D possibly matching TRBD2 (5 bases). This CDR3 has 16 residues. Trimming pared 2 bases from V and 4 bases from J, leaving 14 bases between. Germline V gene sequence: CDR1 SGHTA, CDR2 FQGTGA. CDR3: CASSLSADVSTGELFF. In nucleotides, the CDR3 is TGTGCCAGCAGCTTATCAGCGGACGTGAGCACCGGGGAGCTGTTTTTT.

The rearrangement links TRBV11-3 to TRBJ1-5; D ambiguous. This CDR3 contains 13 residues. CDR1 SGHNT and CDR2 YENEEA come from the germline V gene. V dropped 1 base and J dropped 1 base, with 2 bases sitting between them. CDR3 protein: CASSLGSNQPQHF. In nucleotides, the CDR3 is TGTGCCAGCAGCTTAGGAAGCAATCAGCCCCAGCATTTT.

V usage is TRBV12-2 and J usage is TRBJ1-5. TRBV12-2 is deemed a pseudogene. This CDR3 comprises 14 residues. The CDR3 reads CASRLNRPGGPQHF. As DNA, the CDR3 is TGTGCAAGTCGCTTAAACCGACCGGGGGGACCCCAGCATTTT.

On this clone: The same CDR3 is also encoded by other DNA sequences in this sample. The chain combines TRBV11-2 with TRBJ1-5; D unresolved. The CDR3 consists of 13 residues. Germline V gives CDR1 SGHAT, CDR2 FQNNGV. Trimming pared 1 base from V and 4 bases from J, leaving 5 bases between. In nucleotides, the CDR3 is TGTGCCAGCAGCTTAGGTGTGAATCAGCCCCAGCATTTT. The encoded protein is CASSLGVNQPQHF.

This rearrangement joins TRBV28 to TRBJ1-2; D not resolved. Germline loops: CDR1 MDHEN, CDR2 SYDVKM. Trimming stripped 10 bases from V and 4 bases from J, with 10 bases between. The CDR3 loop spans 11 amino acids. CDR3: CATAQVYGYTF. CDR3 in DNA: TGTGCCACCGCCCAAGTCTATGGCTACACCTTC.

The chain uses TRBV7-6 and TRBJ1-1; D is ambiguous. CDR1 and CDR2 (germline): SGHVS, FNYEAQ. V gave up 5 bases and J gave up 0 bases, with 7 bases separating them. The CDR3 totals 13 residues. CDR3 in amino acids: CASSPFMNTEAFF. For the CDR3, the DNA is TGTGCCAGCAGCCCGTTCATGAACACTGAAGCTTTCTTT.

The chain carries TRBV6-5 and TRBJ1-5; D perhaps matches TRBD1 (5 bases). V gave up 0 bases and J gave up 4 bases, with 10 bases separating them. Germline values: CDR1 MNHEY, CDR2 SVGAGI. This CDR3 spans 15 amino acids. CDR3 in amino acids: CASSYSGGVNQPQHF. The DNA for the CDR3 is TGTGCCAGCAGTTACTCTGGAGGGGTGAATCAGCCCCAGCATTTT.

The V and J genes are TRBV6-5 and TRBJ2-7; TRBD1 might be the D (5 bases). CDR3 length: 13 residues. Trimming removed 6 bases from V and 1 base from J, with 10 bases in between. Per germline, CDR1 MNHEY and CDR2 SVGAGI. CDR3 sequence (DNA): TGTGCCAGCAGAGAGACAGCATCCTACGAGCAGTACGTC. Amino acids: CASRETASYEQYV.

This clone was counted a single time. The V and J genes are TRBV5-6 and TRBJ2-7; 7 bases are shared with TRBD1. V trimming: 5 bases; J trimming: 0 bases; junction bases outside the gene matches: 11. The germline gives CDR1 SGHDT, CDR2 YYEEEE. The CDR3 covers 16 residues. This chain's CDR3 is CASRRGLGSNSYEQYF. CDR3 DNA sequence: TGTGCCAGCAGGAGGGGGCTGGGGTCAAACTCCTACGAGCAGTACTTC.